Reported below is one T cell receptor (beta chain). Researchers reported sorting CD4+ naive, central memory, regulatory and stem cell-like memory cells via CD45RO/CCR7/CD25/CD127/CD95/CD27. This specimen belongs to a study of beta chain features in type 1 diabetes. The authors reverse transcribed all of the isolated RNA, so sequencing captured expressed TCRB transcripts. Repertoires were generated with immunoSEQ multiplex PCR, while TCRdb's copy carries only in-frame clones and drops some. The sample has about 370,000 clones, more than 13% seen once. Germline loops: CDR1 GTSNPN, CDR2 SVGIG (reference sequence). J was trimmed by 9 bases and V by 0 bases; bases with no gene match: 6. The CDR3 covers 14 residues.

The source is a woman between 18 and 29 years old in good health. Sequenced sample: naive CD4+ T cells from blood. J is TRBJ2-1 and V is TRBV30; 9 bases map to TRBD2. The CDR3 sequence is CAWSVPSGRREQFF. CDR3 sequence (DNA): TGTGCCTGGAGTGTACCCAGCGGGAGGCGTGAGCAGTTCTTC.